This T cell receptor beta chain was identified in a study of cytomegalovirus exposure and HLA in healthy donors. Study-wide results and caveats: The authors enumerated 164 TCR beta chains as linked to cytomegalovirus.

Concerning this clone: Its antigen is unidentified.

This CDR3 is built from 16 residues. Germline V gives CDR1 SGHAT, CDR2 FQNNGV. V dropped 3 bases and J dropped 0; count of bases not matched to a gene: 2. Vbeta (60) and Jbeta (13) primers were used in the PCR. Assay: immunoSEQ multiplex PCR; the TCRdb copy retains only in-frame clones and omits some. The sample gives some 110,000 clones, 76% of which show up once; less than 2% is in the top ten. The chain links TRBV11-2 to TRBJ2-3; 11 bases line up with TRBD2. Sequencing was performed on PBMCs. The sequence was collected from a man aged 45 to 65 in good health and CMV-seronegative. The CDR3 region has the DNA TGTGCCAGCAGCTTTAGCGGGGGGGCCAGCACAGATACGCAGTATTTT. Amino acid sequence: CASSFSGGASTDTQYF.